The clone carrying this T cell receptor beta chain was seen only a few times. Its target is not known. This CDR3 comprises 13 residues. V dropped 6 bases and J dropped 6 bases, with 14 bases sitting between them. CDR1 and CDR2 (germline): SNHLY, FYNNEI. A 120-subject validation cohort, separate from the approximately 670-subject first cohort, supplied the donors. Repertoires were generated with immunoSEQ multiplex PCR, while TCRdb's copy carries only in-frame clones and drops some. The sample shows roughly 71,000 clones, 85% to 95% of them seen only once. The source of the sample is a study of cytomegalovirus exposure and HLA in healthy donors. Findings and limits, study-wide: Rarity held for most TCR sequences, but there were some public TCRs that occurred in many donors. Cytomegalovirus status, reportedly, was diagnosed with high specificity and sensitivity by the classifier. According to a subsequent analysis, TCR clusters identified in the first cohort showed a tendency to co-occur across the approximately 130 validation repertoires.

Sequencing input: PBMCs. This chain connects TRBV2 to TRBJ1-2; D call uncertain. The receptor's source is a woman aged 18 to 35 in good health and CMV-seronegative. The DNA for the CDR3 is TGTGCCAGCAGGTACACGGGAGGGAATGGCTACACCTTC. Amino acid sequence: CASRYTGGNGYTF.